Given below is one TCR beta chain in context. This clonotype was seen only a few times. This receptor's antigen is unknown. Per-base qualities were not stored, and no clone one base away is much larger. The data were taken from a study of patients and donors after allogeneic stem cell transplantation (dated by TCRdb to 2018 to 2020). Library construction relied on RT-PCR. Sequencing was performed on a NextSeq 550. The public sequencing data were trimmed at Q25 with fastp and processed into clonotypes with MiXCR by TCRdb, which kept only in-frame beta chains. Rows are combined by CDR3 protein, so each entry shows the most common genes and DNA. Across this sample there are about a million distinct CDR3 sequences, with about 20% seen only once. Roughly 6% of the sample lies in the top ten. The germline V gene specifies SGHAT as CDR1 and FQNNGV as CDR2. The CDR3 has 17 amino acids, counting the end cysteine and phenylalanine. Just the 51-base CDR3 DNA is kept, in frame starting at base 1. The V end loses 1 base and the J end loses 0 bases, and a stretch of 13 bases separates them.

The specimen was blood, either unsorted or a sorted T cell fraction (not recorded which). The TCR comes from a human donor who was either an allogeneic HSCT recipient or a stem cell or donor lymphocyte infusion donor (not recorded which). It is not recorded whose cells these are; they may come from a transplant donor. This sequence uses TRBV11-2 and TRBJ2-4; the D region possibly corresponds to TRBD2 (6 bases align). The encoded CDR3 is CASSLAGSPLAKNIQYF. The bases read TGTGCCAGCAGCTTAGCCGGGAGTCCATTAGCCAAAAACATTCAGTACTTC.